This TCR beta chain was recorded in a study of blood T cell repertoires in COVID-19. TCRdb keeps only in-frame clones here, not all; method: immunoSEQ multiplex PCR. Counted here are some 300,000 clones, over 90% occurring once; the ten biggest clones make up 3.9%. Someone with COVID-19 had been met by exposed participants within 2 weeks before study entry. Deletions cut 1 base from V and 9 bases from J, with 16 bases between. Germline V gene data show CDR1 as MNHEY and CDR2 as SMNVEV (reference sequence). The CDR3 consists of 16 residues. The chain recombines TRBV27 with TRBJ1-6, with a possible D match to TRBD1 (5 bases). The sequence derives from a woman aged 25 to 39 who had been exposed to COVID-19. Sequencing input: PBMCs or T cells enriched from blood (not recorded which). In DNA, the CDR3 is TGTGCCAGCAGTTTATTGGCCAGTGGGGGGGTTTCACCCCTCCACTTT. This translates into CASSLLASGGVSPLHF.